This T cell receptor (beta chain) came from a study of read filtering for tumor transcriptome and immune sequencing. Turning to the study itself: R-ISS stage counts were under 10 for I, approximately 16 for II, 6 or 7 for III.

Study results and limitations: About four fifths of IR-seq clonotypes had one read, totaling approximately 4% of reads; RNA-seq: roughly 76% and 46%.

The V and J ends lost 0 bases and 2 bases respectively, with 9 bases between them. Germline CDR1 reads LGHNA; CDR2 reads YNFKEQ. The CDR3 spans 15 residues. The library was built from roughly 400 ng RNA with molecular barcoded adaptors for alpha/delta and beta/gamma chains. MiXCR was run by TCRdb on the reads, yielding one entry per CDR3 protein. The sample contains tens of thousands of distinct CDR3 sequences, over 11% of which appear only once. This clonotype was observed many times. The antigen is not known. This chain links TRBV4-2 with TRBJ2-3; a weak D match, TRBD2 (5 bases). This receptor was taken from a donor aged 40 or over with multiple myeloma. The sample consisted of a population of CD138-negative cells sorted from bone marrow. The CDR3 loop is CASSQELRDTDTQYF. In DNA, the CDR3 is TGTGCCAGCAGCCAAGAGTTGAGGGACACAGATACGCAGTATTTT.